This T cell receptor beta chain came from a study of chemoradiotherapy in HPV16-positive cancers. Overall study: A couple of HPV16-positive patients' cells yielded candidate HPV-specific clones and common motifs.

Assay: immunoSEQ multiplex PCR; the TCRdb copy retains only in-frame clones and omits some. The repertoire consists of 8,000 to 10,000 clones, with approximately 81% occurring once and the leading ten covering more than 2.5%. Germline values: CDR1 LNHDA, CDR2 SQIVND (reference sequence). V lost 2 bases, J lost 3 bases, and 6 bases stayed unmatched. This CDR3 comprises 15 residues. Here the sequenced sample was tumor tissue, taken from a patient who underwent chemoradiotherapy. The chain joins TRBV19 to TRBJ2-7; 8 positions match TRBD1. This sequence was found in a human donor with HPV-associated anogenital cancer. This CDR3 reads CASSIRDRQNYEQYF. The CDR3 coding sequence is TGTGCCAGTAGTATACGGGACAGGCAGAACTACGAGCAGTACTTC.